These 6 T cell receptor beta chains were sequenced from one sample in a study of T cells after yellow fever vaccination. TCRdb fed the 5' RACE reads into MiXCR, producing one record per CDR3 protein. The table lists about 260,000 distinct CDR3 sequences, around 4.9% of them singletons. The sample in question was CD4+ T cells sorted from PBMCs, obtained on the day of the yellow fever booster vaccination. The receptors were gathered from a man aged 18 to 29 who received the YFV17D yellow fever vaccine.

CDR3 coding DNA: TGCAGTGCTAGGCGACTCCCGGGCACAGATACGCAGTATTTT. Its translation: CSARRLPGTDTQYF. This chain connects TRBV20-1 to TRBJ2-3; D ambiguous. V gave up 3 bases and J gave up 1 base, with 11 bases separating them. Germline CDR1 DFQATT, CDR2 SNEGSKA (reference sequence). This CDR3 is built from 14 residues.

The V call is TRBV9, the J call TRBJ1-3, with D perhaps matching TRBD1 (5 bases). Germline loops: CDR1 SGDLS, CDR2 YYNGEE. The CDR3 contains 14 residues. Between the trimmed V and J ends, which lost 0 bases and 10 bases, there was a span of 14 bases. The CDR3 sequence: CASSVETQGDTIYF. CDR3 in DNA: TGTGCCAGCAGCGTAGAAACCCAGGGCGATACCATATATTTT. The whole variable domain, filled in from reference TRBV9 and TRBJ1-3, reads DSGVTQTPKHLITATGQRVTLRCSPRSGDLSVYWYQQSLDQGLQFLIQYYNGEERAKGNILERFSAQQFPDLHSELNLSSLELGDSALYFCASSVETQGDTIYFGEGSWLTVV.

The V gene is TRBV27, the J gene TRBJ2-1; TRBD2 matches 8 bases. CDR3 length: 19 residues. Germline CDR1 reads MNHEY; CDR2 reads SMNVEV (reference sequence). Unmatched junction bases numbered 16, after V lost 6 bases and J lost 0 bases. The CDR3 DNA reads TGTGCCAGCAGCCGGGTGGGCCTAGCGGGCCAACGCTCCTACAATGAGCAGTTCTTC. The encoded protein is CASSRVGLAGQRSYNEQFF.

This clonotype was observed a handful of times. This sequence joins TRBV7-2 and TRBJ2-1, with 8 positions matching TRBD1. The CDR3 loop spans 15 amino acids. Germline V gene data show CDR1 as SGHTA and CDR2 as FQGNSA. Trimming removed 0 bases from V and 8 bases from J; junction bases left unmatched: 6. This CDR3 reads CASSLARGRQDEQFF. The CDR3 coding sequence is TGTGCCAGCAGCTTAGCCAGGGGGCGACAGGATGAGCAGTTCTTC.

This CDR3 reads CASSLASGTQNIQYF. The CDR3, as DNA: TGTGCCAGCAGCCTCGCTAGCGGAACGCAAAACATTCAGTACTTC. This sequence joins TRBV7-2 and TRBJ2-4; TRBD2 matches 7 bases. CDR1 and CDR2 (germline): SGHTA, FQGNSA. This CDR3 contains 15 residues. The V gene end was trimmed by 5 bases and the J gene end by 5 bases; junction bases not matched to a gene: 9.

This clonotype was counted between two and nine times. This sequence joins TRBV20-1 and TRBJ2-7; 8 bases are a match to TRBD2. Per germline, CDR1 DFQATT and CDR2 SNEGSKA (reference sequence). The CDR3 sequence is 13 residues long. The V segment lost 5 bases and the J segment 6 bases; nucleotides outside the gene matches: 9. CDR3 protein: CSALGGELSEQYV. The CDR3 DNA is TGCAGTGCTCTCGGGGGGGAGTTGAGCGAGCAGTACGTC.